The clone carrying this TCR beta chain was picked up many times. This sample stems from a study of blood T cells in healthy people across ages. Primers used in a second PCR of roughly 6 to 12 cycles were a sample-barcoded 5' primer and a J-beta primer mix. From the 5' RACE reads, TCRdb called clonotypes with MiXCR, one entry per CDR3 protein. The top ten hold just over 15% of the sample, which has about 700,000 distinct CDR3 sequences, 32% seen once. Germline V gene sequence: CDR1 DFQATT, CDR2 SNEGSKA (reference sequence). The CDR3 runs to 15 residues. V shed 4 bases, J shed 6 bases, and the junction held 11 bases outside the gene matches.

The chain couples TRBV20-1 to TRBJ2-3, with TRBD2 matching over 9 bases. The material sequenced was blood. The sequence was obtained from a woman aged 80 or over in good health. The CDR3 region is CSANTRRGGMDTQYF. Here the CDR3 DNA reads TGCAGTGCTAACACCCGGCGGGGGGGCATGGATACGCAGTATTTT.